These 14 T cell receptor beta chains originate from one sample sequenced in a study of cytomegalovirus exposure and HLA in healthy donors. Produced via immunoSEQ multiplex PCR; TCRdb's table is partial and in-frame only. In the table there are roughly 100,000 clones, about 88% of which are singletons. The sample comprised PBMCs. The receptors come from a woman aged 18 to 35 in good health and CMV-seropositive.

This chain uses TRBV18 with TRBJ2-2; 11 nucleotides line up with TRBD1. Germline V lookup: CDR1 KGHSH, CDR2 LQKENI. CDR3 length equals 16 residues. J lost 11 bases, V lost 1 base, and 9 bases had no gene match. The chain's CDR3 is CASSPRDRGDLAELFF. DNA for the CDR3: TGTGCCAGCTCACCACGGGACAGGGGGGACCTGGCCGAGCTGTTTTTT.

The chain links TRBV19 to TRBJ1-5, with 7 positions matching TRBD1. CDR3 length equals 13 residues. The trim removed 7 bases at V and 9 bases at J, leaving 9 bases unmatched. CDR1 and CDR2 (germline): LNHDA, SQIVND (reference sequence). The CDR3 reads CASKRGQAMPQHF. CDR3 in DNA: TGTGCCAGTAAACGAGGACAGGCGATGCCCCAGCATTTT.

The V gene is TRBV4-1, the J gene TRBJ1-1; D unclear. The CDR3 extends over 15 amino acids. Germline CDR1 is MGHRA and CDR2 is YSYEKL. The V gene lost 1 base and the J gene lost 0 bases, with 9 bases spanning the gap. The CDR3 nucleotides read TGCGCCAGCAGCCAAGTTTTCGGTTTGAACACTGAAGCTTTCTTT. It specifies CASSQVFGLNTEAFF.

The rearrangement joins TRBV7-3 to TRBJ1-1; D uncertain. CDR1 SGHTA and CDR2 FQGTGA come from the germline V gene. The CDR3 has 13 residues. The V and J ends lost 5 bases and 5 bases respectively, with 12 bases between them. The chain's CDR3 is CASSHGGLTEAFF. CDR3 nucleotides: TGTGCCAGCAGCCACGGAGGACTAACTGAAGCTTTCTTT.

The chain carries TRBV6-1 and TRBJ1-4; D is unresolved. Germline V lookup: CDR1 MNHNS, CDR2 SASEGT. The V gene lost 3 bases and the J gene lost 3 bases, with 11 bases spanning the gap. CDR3 length: 15 residues. The DNA of the CDR3 is TGTGCCAGCAGTGACGATCTATTACCTAATGAAAAACTGTTTTTT. The encoded protein is CASSDDLLPNEKLFF.

The rearrangement uses TRBV6-1 and TRBJ2-3, with TRBD2 matching over 14 bases. CDR1 and CDR2 from the germline V gene are MNHNS and SASEGT. This CDR3 is 16 amino acids long. V trimming: 3 bases; J trimming: 4 bases; junction bases outside the gene matches: 3. This CDR3 reads CASSETSGRGSDTQYF. The CDR3 DNA follows: TGTGCCAGCAGTGAGACTAGCGGGAGGGGATCAGATACGCAGTATTTT.

The rearrangement links TRBV2 to TRBJ1-1; D perhaps matches TRBD1 (5 bases). Per germline, CDR1 SNHLY and CDR2 FYNNEI. V was cut by 6 bases and J by 9 bases, with 14 bases left in between. This CDR3 region has 12 residues. CDR3 nucleotide sequence: TGTGCCAGCAGCCTCGACAGTTATCAAGCTTTCTTT. Translated: CASSLDSYQAFF.

The V call is TRBV18, the J call TRBJ2-7, with TRBD1 as a possible D gene (6 bases). Trimming cost V 6 bases and J 0 bases, with 12 bases left between them. The CDR3 consists of 14 residues. Germline CDR1 is KGHSH and CDR2 is LQKENI. Here the CDR3 reads CASSQDRNSYEQYF. For the CDR3, the DNA is TGTGCCAGCTCTCAGGACAGAAACTCCTACGAGCAGTACTTC.

The chain couples TRBV5-4 to TRBJ2-1; 9 nucleotides agree with TRBD2. V lost 0 bases to trimming and J lost 8 bases; unmatched junction nucleotides: 6. Germline V gives CDR1 SGHNT, CDR2 YYREEE (reference sequence). The CDR3 consists of 15 residues. CDR3 in DNA: TGTGCCAGCAGCTTGGCCGGGGGACTAGCCGATGAGCAGTTCTTC. It specifies CASSLAGGLADEQFF.

The CDR3 bases are TGTGCCAGCAGCGCGACAGCGATGAGCTCCTACGAGCAGTACTTC. It specifies CASSATAMSSYEQYF. The rearrangement uses TRBV9 and TRBJ2-7, with a weak D call TRBD1 (5 bases). This CDR3 region has 15 residues. CDR1 and CDR2 (germline): SGDLS, YYNGEE. V was pared by 3 bases and J by 0 bases, with 13 bases between.

The genes are TRBV9 and TRBJ1-5; D ambiguous. The CDR3 is 14 amino acids. Germline V gene lookup returns CDR1 SGDLS and CDR2 YYNGEE. V was shortened by 4 bases and J by 10 bases, with 18 bases between the two germline ends. The DNA of the CDR3 is TGTGCCAGCAGCCAGGAGGGCAGAGGCCTACCCCAGCATTTT. Protein product: CASSQEGRGLPQHF.

J is TRBJ2-2 and V is TRBV11-2; 8 nucleotides line up with TRBD2. The V gene end was trimmed by 0 bases and the J gene end by 0 bases; junction bases not matched to a gene: 0. CDR1 is SGHAT and CDR2 is FQNNGV in the germline V gene. The CDR3 is made up of 16 amino acids. The CDR3 loop is CASSLERGANTGELFF. CDR3 bases: TGTGCCAGCAGCTTAGAGCGGGGGGCGAACACCGGGGAGCTGTTTTTT.

The rearrangement joins TRBV10-1 to TRBJ2-3; 7 nucleotides line up with TRBD2. V trimming: 3 bases; J trimming: 0 bases; junction bases outside the gene matches: 3. This CDR3 is 15 amino acids long. CDR1 WNHNN and CDR2 SYGVQD come from the germline V gene (reference sequence). The CDR3 sequence is CASSDSGLSTDTQYF. The CDR3, as DNA: TGCGCCAGCAGTGATAGCGGGCTAAGCACAGATACGCAGTATTTT.

The chain recombines TRBV9 with TRBJ2-2; 7 bases agree with TRBD1. The V gene's germline CDR1 is SGDLS and CDR2 YYNGEE. Germline trimming cut 4 bases from V and 0 bases from J; bases unmatched to any gene: 6. This CDR3 comprises 16 residues. CDR3 nucleotides: TGTGCCAGCAGCTCGAGAGGGACAGCGAACACCGGGGAGCTGTTTTTT. Amino acid sequence: CASSSRGTANTGELFF.